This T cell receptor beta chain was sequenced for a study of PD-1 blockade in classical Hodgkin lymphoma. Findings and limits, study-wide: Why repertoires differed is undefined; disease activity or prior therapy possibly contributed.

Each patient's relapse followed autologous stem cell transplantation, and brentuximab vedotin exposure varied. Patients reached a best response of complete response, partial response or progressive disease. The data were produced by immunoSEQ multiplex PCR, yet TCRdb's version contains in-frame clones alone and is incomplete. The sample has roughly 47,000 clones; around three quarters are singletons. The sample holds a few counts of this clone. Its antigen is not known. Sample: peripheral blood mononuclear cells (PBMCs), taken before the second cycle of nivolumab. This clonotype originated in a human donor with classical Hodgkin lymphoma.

The CDR3 here is CASRGDYYEQYF. The CDR3 DNA reads as TGTGCCAGCAGGGGAGATTACTACGAGCAGTACTTC. The V and J genes are TRBV27 and TRBJ2-7, with D perhaps TRBD2 (5 bases). In germline, CDR1 is MNHEY, CDR2 SMNVEV (reference sequence). The CDR3 is made up of 12 amino acids. V was shortened by 6 bases and J by 3 bases, with 9 bases between the two germline ends.